This T cell receptor beta chain was sequenced during a study of blood T cell repertoires in COVID-19. Repertoires were generated with immunoSEQ multiplex PCR, while TCRdb's copy carries only in-frame clones and drops some. Among some 260,000 clones listed, roughly nine tenths were seen once. After removal of 3 bases from V and 4 bases from J, the junction contained 11 bases not matched to a gene. The CDR3 spans 17 residues. CDR1 is SGHDN, CDR2 FVKESK, per germline. Sequencing input: PBMCs or T cells enriched from blood (not recorded which). The origin of this receptor is a woman in her twenties or thirties with acute COVID-19. J is TRBJ2-1 and V is TRBV14; TRBD2 aligns across 8 bases. CDR3 DNA: TGTGCCAGCAGCCACCTAAAAAGCGGGAGATCTTACAATGAGCAGTTCTTC. Its protein is CASSHLKSGRSYNEQFF.